This T cell receptor (beta chain) was captured in a study of early T cells in non-severe SARS-CoV-2 infection. Study-level background: From unsorted whole blood, bulk RNA was sequenced, and the chains remained unpaired.

This clonotype was observed many times. Attachment of unique molecular identifiers to individual cDNA molecules was performed. MiXCR, run by TCRdb on the 5' RACE reads, gives a single entry per CDR3 protein. The sample shows over 30,000 distinct CDR3 sequences, roughly 4% of them seen only once. The CDR3 length is 14 residues. The rearrangement links TRBV3-2 to TRBJ1-2; no DNA check was done on the table's D call, TRBD1. TRBV3-2 is termed a pseudogene. This TCR was recovered from an adult who was a healthcare worker with PCR-confirmed SARS-CoV-2 infection or an uninfected control (not recorded which). Sequencing input: whole blood. The CDR3 region has the DNA TGTGCCAGCGGGGCCACAAGGGGTCCCTATGGCTACACCTTC. It codes for CASGATRGPYGYTF.